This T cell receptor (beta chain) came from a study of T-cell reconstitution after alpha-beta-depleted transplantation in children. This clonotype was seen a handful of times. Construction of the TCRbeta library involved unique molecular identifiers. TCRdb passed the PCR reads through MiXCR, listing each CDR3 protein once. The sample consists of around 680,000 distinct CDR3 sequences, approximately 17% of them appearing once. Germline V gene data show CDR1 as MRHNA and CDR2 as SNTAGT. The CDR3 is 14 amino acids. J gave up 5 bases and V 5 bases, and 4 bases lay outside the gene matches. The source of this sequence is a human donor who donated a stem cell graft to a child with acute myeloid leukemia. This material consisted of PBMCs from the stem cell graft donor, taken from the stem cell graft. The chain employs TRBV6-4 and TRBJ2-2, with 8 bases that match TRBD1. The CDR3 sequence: CASSSWTGTGELFF. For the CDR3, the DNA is TGTGCCAGCAGTAGCTGGACAGGGACCGGGGAGCTGTTTTTT.